The next 26 T cell receptor beta chains were all read from a single sample in a study of blood T cells in healthy people across ages. For the second PCR, which ran for roughly 6 to 11 cycles, a sample-barcoded 5' primer and a J-beta primer mix were used. TCRdb reanalysed the 5' RACE reads using MiXCR and keeps one entry per CDR3 protein. Here the sample spans around 800,000 distinct CDR3 sequences, 40% to 50% being singletons. The specimen was blood. The receptor source for this set is a man in his sixties in good health.

This clonotype has a single count. V usage is TRBV6-1 and J usage is TRBJ2-7, with D tentatively TRBD1 (5 bases). V lost 2 bases to trimming and J lost 0 bases, with 8 bases between them. CDR3 length: 14 residues. CDR1 and CDR2 (germline): MNHNS, SASEGT. The CDR3 spells CASSERGPSYEQYF. CDR3 in DNA: TGTGCCAGCAGTGAAAGGGGCCCCTCCTACGAGCAGTACTTC.

The chain joins TRBV29-1 to TRBJ2-3; 7 nucleotides match TRBD1. V was pared by 7 bases and J by 1 base, with 8 bases of the junction left unmatched. Germline CDR1 is SQVTM and CDR2 is ANQGSEA. The CDR3 loop spans 14 amino acids. This chain's CDR3 is CSADPGQGTDTQYF. The DNA of the CDR3 is TGCAGCGCCGACCCAGGACAGGGCACAGATACGCAGTATTTT.

The genes are TRBV6-6 and TRBJ2-5; 9 positions agree with TRBD1. V lost 7 bases to trimming and J lost 2 bases; unmatched junction nucleotides: 11. Germline CDR1 is MNHNY and CDR2 is SVGAGI (reference sequence). CDR3 length: 16 residues. The CDR3 DNA follows: TGTGCCAGCAAGAGAGGCGGGACAGGGCTACAAGAGACCCAGTACTTC. It translates to CASKRGGTGLQETQYF.

This clonotype was counted between two and nine times. A junction boundary mismatches the germline segment, possibly from a read error. The chain is built from TRBV4-1 and TRBJ2-7; 7 bases align to TRBD2. The CDR3 is 14 amino acids. Germline CDR1 and CDR2: MGHRA and YSYEKL. For the CDR3, the DNA is TGTGCCAGCAGCCAAGCGGGATTAGGGAACGAGCAGTACTTC. Translation: CASSQAGLGNEQYF.

This rearrangement joins TRBV6-1 to TRBJ2-7; D might be TRBD1 or TRBD2, each matching 6 bases. The V end lost 2 bases, the J end lost 2 bases, and 13 bases lay between the germline ends. CDR1 is MNHNS, CDR2 SASEGT, per germline. The CDR3 consists of 15 residues. The CDR3 reads CASSEPGAPTYEQYF. The CDR3, as DNA: TGTGCCAGCAGTGAACCGGGGGCTCCTACCTACGAGCAGTACTTC.

This clonotype was seen only once. This chain links TRBV5-1 with TRBJ2-3, with 9 nucleotides matching TRBD1. Per germline, CDR1 SGHRS and CDR2 YFSETQ. CDR3 length: 15 residues. Unmatched junction bases numbered 6, after V lost 2 bases and J lost 5 bases. For the CDR3, the DNA is TGCGCCAGCAGCTTAGAGGACAGGGGTAGAGATACGCAGTATTTT. Protein sequence: CASSLEDRGRDTQYF.

Comment on this clonotype: A clone one base away is much larger, so this may be a read error. The chain uses TRBV5-5 and TRBJ2-1, with D tentatively TRBD1 or TRBD2 (5 bases each). V was cut by 3 bases and J by 2 bases, with 12 bases left in between. The V gene's germline CDR1 is SGHKS and CDR2 YYEKEE (reference sequence). CDR3 length equals 15 residues. The CDR3: CASSWGPGPYNEQFF. CDR3 nucleotides: TGTGCCAGCAGCTGGGGACCAGGTCCCTACAATGAGCAGTTCTTC.

Of note for this clonotype: At one boundary the junction diverges from the germline segment, which might be a read error. The chain employs TRBV28 and TRBJ1-5, with 9 bases identical to TRBD1. This CDR3 region has 15 residues. From germline, CDR1 is MDHEN and CDR2 SYDVKM. In DNA form, the CDR3 reads TGTGCCAGCAGTACAGGGGGCGGAAGCAACCAGCCCCAGCATTTT. Its translation: CASSTGGGSNQPQHF.

This clonotype appeared many times. The chain links TRBV9 to TRBJ1-6, with TRBD1 identical over 8 bases. CDR3 size: 15 residues. V shed 0 bases and J 9 bases; nucleotides not matched to a gene: 5. Germline lookup yields CDR1 SGDLS and CDR2 YYNGEE. CDR3 DNA sequence: TGTGCCAGCAGCGTAGCGCAACAGGGGGTTTCACCCCTCCACTTT. Its protein is CASSVAQQGVSPLHF.

This clonotype has just a few counts. This chain connects TRBV5-6 to TRBJ2-5; D tentatively reads TRBD1 or TRBD2 (5 bases each). The ends were cut back, 5 bases at V and 2 bases at J, with 16 bases in the middle. Germline lookup yields CDR1 SGHDT and CDR2 YYEEEE. CDR3 length: 15 amino acids. The CDR3 protein is CASRHWGYKQETQYF. The CDR3 DNA reads as TGTGCCAGCAGGCACTGGGGGTACAAACAAGAGACCCAGTACTTC.

There are a few counts of this clonotype. The J gene is TRBJ2-7, the V gene TRBV28; 8 bases are shared with TRBD1. Germline V gives CDR1 MDHEN, CDR2 SYDVKM. The junction had 10 bases not matched to a gene; V was cut back by 6 bases and J by 3 bases. This CDR3 spans 15 amino acids. CDR3 residues: CASSPTGTGRYEQYF. The CDR3 DNA is TGTGCCAGCAGCCCTACCGGGACAGGCCGCTACGAGCAGTACTTC.

This clonotype has a count of ten or more. V gene TRBV6-2 or TRBV6-3 combines with J gene TRBJ2-5; 8 bases agree with TRBD2. Trimming at V came to 7 bases and at J to 2 bases, leaving 6 bases not matched to a gene. The germline gives CDR1 MNHEY, CDR2 SVGEGT. The CDR3 spans 14 residues. The chain's CDR3 is CASIPGGLQETQYF. DNA of the CDR3: TGTGCCAGCATACCGGGGGGGCTGCAAGAGACCCAGTACTTC.

This rearrangement joins TRBV7-6 to TRBJ1-1, with D tentatively TRBD1 (6 bases). The V end was cut by 1 base, the J end by 8 bases, with 14 bases between. This CDR3 is built from 14 residues. CDR1 is SGHVS, CDR2 FNYEAQ, per germline. This CDR3 is CASSLGPRGPEAFF. CDR3 sequence (DNA): TGTGCCAGCAGCTTAGGTCCCAGGGGCCCAGAAGCTTTCTTT.

V usage is TRBV20-1 and J usage is TRBJ1-1; D is undetermined. CDR3 length equals 13 residues. Germline CDR1 is DFQATT and CDR2 is SNEGSKA (reference sequence). Trimming shortened V by 6 bases and J by 4 bases, and 15 bases separated the two germline ends. CDR3 sequence: CSAPLSWGTEAFF. The CDR3 coding sequence is TGCAGTGCCCCCCTAAGCTGGGGCACTGAAGCTTTCTTT.

V and J are TRBV27 and TRBJ2-7; 8 bases align to TRBD2. The ends lost 2 bases at V and 3 bases at J; junction bases unmatched: 6. The V gene's germline CDR1 is MNHEY and CDR2 SMNVEV (reference sequence). The CDR3 runs to 15 residues. The CDR3 loop reads CASSLSGGGNYEQYF. The CDR3 nucleotides read TGTGCCAGCAGTTTAAGTGGCGGGGGGAACTACGAGCAGTACTTC.

The sample holds a few counts of this clonotype. The CDR3 DNA follows: TGTGCCAGCAACACAGGGGCCGGGGAGACCCAGTACTTC. It codes for CASNTGAGETQYF. This chain links TRBV9 with TRBJ2-5, with TRBD1 matching over 7 bases. The ends lost 6 bases at V and 5 bases at J; junction bases unmatched: 7. CDR3 size: 13 residues. Per the germline V gene, CDR1 is SGDLS and CDR2 is YYNGEE. Variable domain in full (rest from reference TRBV9 and TRBJ2-5): DSGVTQTPKHLITATGQRVTLRCSPRSGDLSVYWYQQSLDQGLQFLIQYYNGEERAKGNILERFSAQQFPDLHSELNLSSLELGDSALYFCASNTGAGETQYFGPGTRLLVL.

The chain combines TRBV6-5 with TRBJ1-2, with D possibly TRBD1 on 5 matching bases. Germline V lookup: CDR1 MNHEY, CDR2 SVGAGI. There are 16 residues in the CDR3. Trimming left V 9 bases short and J 8 bases short, with 28 bases between. DNA for the CDR3: TGTGCCAGGAAACCAAAAAGCCGACAGAGCAGAGGGGGCTACACCTTC. Translating it yields CARKPKSRQSRGGYTF.

This clonotype has ten or more counts. A much bigger clone sits one base away, suggesting this may be a read error. V is TRBV20-1 and J is TRBJ2-5; 9 nucleotides line up with TRBD1. The CDR3 is made up of 14 amino acids. Germline lookup yields CDR1 DFQATT and CDR2 SNEGSKA (reference sequence). J lost 11 bases, V lost 6 bases, and 16 bases had no gene match. The CDR3 DNA is TGCAGTGCCATTCCGGGACAGGGAAACAATGAGCAGTACTTC. Translating gives CSAIPGQGNNEQYF.

The chain uses TRBV5-1 and TRBJ2-5; D ambiguous. The CDR3 runs to 14 residues. V was shortened by 0 bases and J by 2 bases, with 8 bases between the two germline ends. CDR1 SGHRS and CDR2 YFSETQ come from the germline V gene. CDR3 residues: CASSLDQPQETQYF. The CDR3 bases are TGCGCCAGCAGCTTGGACCAGCCACAAGAGACCCAGTACTTC.

This clonotype occurred many times. At one end the junction does not follow the germline gene, possibly because of a read error. The chain carries TRBV5-1 and TRBJ2-7; 7 positions agree with TRBD1. Germline CDR1 and CDR2: SGHRS and YFSETQ. This CDR3 has 14 amino acids. The CDR3 is CASSLAGTAYEQYF. The CDR3 coding sequence is TGTGCCAGCAGCCTCGCCGGGACAGCGTACGAGCAGTACTTC.

This clonotype was detected ten times or more. CDR3 in DNA: TGTGCCAGCAGCACAATCATGGACCGCGACGAGCAGTACTTC. It encodes CASSTIMDRDEQYF. V usage is TRBV7-9 and J usage is TRBJ2-5; D is undetermined. The J call may be mistaken, given a closer DNA end match to TRBJ2-7. CDR1 and CDR2 from the germline V gene are SEHNR and FQNEAQ (reference sequence). The CDR3 consists of 14 residues.

The sample holds a few counts of this clonotype. The chain is built from TRBV20-1 and TRBJ2-3; 11 bases align to TRBD2. CDR1 DFQATT and CDR2 SNEGSKA come from the germline V gene (reference sequence). V lost 5 bases and J lost 3; bases outside the gene matches: 7. CDR3 size: 15 residues. The CDR3 nucleotides read TGCAGTGCTGGGACCGGGACTAGCGGAACAGATACGCAGTATTTT. Encoded protein: CSAGTGTSGTDTQYF.

This clonotype has more than one count but fewer than ten. This chain uses TRBV6-6 with TRBJ2-7, with 8 bases fitting TRBD1. V shed 7 bases, J shed 4 bases, and the junction held 15 bases outside the gene matches. This CDR3 has 16 amino acids. The germline gives CDR1 MNHNY, CDR2 SVGAGI (reference sequence). The CDR3 DNA is TGTGCCAGCAACCAAGCGTCAGTGACAGGGGCTTACGAGCAGTACTTC. Its translation is CASNQASVTGAYEQYF.

The V gene is TRBV6-2 or TRBV6-3, the J gene TRBJ2-7; D is unresolved. The germline CDR1 and CDR2 sequences are MNHEY and SVGEGT. Trimming shortened V by 2 bases and J by 0 bases, and 8 bases separated the two germline ends. The CDR3 spans 14 residues. The chain's CDR3 is CASSYKDYSYEQYF. DNA for the CDR3: TGTGCCAGCAGTTACAAAGATTACTCCTACGAGCAGTACTTC.

This clonotype showed up just a few times. The chain couples TRBV4-3 to TRBJ2-1, with 8 bases that match TRBD2. Germline V gene data show CDR1 as LGHNA and CDR2 as YSLEER. The trim removed 0 bases at V and 4 bases at J, leaving 11 bases unmatched. This CDR3 has 18 amino acids. The CDR3 region has the DNA TGCGCCAGCAGCCAAGATTCCGGGCCGGGGGGGGTTTACAATGAGCAGTTCTTC. Encoded protein: CASSQDSGPGGVYNEQFF.

The genes are TRBV5-1 and TRBJ2-1, with a possible D match to TRBD1 (5 bases). Germline V gene data show CDR1 as SGHRS and CDR2 as YFSETQ. Trimming pared 2 bases from V and 9 bases from J, leaving 21 bases between. The CDR3 covers 16 residues. The CDR3 DNA reads TGCGCCAGCAGCTTTGGCAGTAGTACAGAAAGGGGTGAGCAGTTCTTC. Protein product: CASSFGSSTERGEQFF. Full variable domain (missing parts from reference TRBV5-1 and TRBJ2-1): KAGVTQTPRYLIKTRGQQVTLSCSPISGHRSVSWYQQTPGQGLQFLFEYFSETQRNKGNFPGRFSGRQFSNSRSEMNVSTLELGDSALYLCASSFGSSTERGEQFFGPGTRLTVL.